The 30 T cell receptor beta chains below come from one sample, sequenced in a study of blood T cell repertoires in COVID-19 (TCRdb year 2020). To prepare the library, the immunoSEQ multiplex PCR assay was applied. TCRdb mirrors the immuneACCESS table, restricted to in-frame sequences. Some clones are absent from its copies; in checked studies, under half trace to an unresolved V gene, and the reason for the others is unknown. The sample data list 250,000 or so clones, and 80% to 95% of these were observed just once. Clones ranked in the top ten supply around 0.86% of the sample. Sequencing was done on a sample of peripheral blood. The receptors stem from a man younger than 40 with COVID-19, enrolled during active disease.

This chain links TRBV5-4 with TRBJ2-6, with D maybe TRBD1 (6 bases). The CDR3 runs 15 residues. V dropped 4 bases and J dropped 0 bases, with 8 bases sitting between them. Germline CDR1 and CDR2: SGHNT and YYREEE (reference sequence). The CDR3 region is CASSMDSSGANVLTF. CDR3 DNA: TGTGCCAGCAGCATGGACAGCTCTGGGGCCAACGTCCTGACTTTC.

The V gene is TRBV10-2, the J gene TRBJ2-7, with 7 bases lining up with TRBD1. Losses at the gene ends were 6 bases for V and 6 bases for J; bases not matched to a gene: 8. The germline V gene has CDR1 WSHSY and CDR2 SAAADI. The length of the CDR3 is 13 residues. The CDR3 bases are TGCGCCAGCAGGGAACAGGGGATCGGCGAGCAGTACTTC. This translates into CASREQGIGEQYF.

CDR3 in amino acids: CASSFPGREANTEAFF. CDR3 sequence (DNA): TGTGCCAGCAGCTTCCCTGGGCGGGAAGCGAATACTGAAGCTTTCTTT. The chain has TRBV7-9 and TRBJ1-1; D gene unclear. CDR1 and CDR2 (germline): SEHNR, FQNEAQ (reference sequence). V was shortened by 3 bases and J by 5 bases, with 19 bases between the two germline ends. The CDR3 extends over 16 amino acids.

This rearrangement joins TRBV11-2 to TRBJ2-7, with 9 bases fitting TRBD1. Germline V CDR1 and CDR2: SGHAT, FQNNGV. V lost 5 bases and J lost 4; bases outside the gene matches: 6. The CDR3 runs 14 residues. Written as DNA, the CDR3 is TGTGCCAGCAGCCCAGGGACAGGGTGGTACGAGCAGTACTTC. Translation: CASSPGTGWYEQYF.

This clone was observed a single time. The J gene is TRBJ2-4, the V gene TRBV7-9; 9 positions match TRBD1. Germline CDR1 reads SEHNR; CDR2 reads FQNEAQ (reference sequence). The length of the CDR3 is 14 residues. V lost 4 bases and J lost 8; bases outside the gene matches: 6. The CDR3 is CASSWTGASDIQYF. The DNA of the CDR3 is TGTGCCAGCAGCTGGACAGGGGCTAGCGACATTCAGTACTTC.

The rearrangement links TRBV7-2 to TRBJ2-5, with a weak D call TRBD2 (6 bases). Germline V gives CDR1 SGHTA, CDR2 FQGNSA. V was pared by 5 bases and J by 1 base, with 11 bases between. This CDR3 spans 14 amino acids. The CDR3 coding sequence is TGTGCCAGCAGCCTCGGGGGTCGCCAAGAGACCCAGTACTTC. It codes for CASSLGGRQETQYF.

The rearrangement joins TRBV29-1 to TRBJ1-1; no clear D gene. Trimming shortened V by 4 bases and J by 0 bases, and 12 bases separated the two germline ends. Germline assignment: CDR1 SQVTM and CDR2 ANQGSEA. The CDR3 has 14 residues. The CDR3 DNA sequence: TGCAGCGTTGCCCCGGGGAGGGTGAACACTGAAGCTTTCTTT. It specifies CSVAPGRVNTEAFF.

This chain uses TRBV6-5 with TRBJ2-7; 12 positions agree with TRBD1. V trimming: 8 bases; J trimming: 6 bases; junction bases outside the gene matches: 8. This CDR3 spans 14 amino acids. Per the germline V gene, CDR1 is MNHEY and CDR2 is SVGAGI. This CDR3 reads CASSEGTGGSEQYF. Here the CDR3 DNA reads TGTGCCAGCTCCGAGGGGACAGGGGGCTCCGAGCAGTACTTC.

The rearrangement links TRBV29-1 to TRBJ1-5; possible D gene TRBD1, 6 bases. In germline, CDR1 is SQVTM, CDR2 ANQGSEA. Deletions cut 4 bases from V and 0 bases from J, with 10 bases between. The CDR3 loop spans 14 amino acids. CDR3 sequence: CSVAQGYSNQPQHF. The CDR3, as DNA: TGCAGCGTTGCACAGGGTTATAGCAATCAGCCCCAGCATTTT. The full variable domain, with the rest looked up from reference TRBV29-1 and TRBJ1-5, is SAVISQKPSRDICQRGTSLTIQCQVDSQVTMMFWYRQQPGQSLTLIATANQGSEATYESGFVIDKFPISRPNLTFSTLTVSNMSPEDSSIYLCSVAQGYSNQPQHFGDGTRLSIL.

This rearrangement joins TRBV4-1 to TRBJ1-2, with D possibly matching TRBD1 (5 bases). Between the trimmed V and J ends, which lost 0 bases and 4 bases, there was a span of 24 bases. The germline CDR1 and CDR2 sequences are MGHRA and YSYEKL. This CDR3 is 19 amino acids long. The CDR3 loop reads CASSQEGRWGESGSYGYTF. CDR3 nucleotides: TGCGCCAGCAGCCAAGAGGGGCGGTGGGGGGAGTCAGGGAGCTATGGCTACACCTTC.

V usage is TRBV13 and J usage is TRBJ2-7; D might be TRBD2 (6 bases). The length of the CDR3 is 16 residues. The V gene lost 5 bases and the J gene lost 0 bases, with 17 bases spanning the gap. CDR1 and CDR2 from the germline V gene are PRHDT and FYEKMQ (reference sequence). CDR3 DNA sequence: TGTGCCAGCAGCCCCGGGGACTTCCTGAGCTCCTACGAGCAGTACTTC. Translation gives CASSPGDFLSSYEQYF.

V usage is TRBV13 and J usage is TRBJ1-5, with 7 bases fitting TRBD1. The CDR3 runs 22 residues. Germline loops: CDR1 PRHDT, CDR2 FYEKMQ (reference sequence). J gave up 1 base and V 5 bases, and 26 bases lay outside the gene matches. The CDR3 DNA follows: TGTGCCAGCAGCCCGCCAGTTCCCGATATGGCAGGGGGAATTTTGAGCAATCAGCCCCAGCATTTT. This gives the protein CASSPPVPDMAGGILSNQPQHF.

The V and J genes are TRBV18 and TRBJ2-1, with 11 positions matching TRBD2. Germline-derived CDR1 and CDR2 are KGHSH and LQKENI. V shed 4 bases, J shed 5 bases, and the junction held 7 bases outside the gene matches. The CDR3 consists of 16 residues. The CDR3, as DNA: TGTGCCAGCTCACGTAGCGGGGGGGCTTCCAACAATGAGCAGTTCTTC. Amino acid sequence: CASSRSGGASNNEQFF.

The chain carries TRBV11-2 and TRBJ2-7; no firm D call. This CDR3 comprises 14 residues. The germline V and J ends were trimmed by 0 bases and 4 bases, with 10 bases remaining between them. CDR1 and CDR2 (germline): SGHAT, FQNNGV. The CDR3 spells CASSLDIRWYEQYF. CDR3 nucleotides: TGTGCCAGCAGCTTAGACATACGGTGGTACGAGCAGTACTTC.

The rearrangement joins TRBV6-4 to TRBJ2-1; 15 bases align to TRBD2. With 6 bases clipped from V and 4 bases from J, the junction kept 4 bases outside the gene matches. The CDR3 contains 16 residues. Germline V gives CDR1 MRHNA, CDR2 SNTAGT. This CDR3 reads CASSGTSGGNYNEQFF. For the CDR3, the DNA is TGTGCCAGCAGCGGGACTAGCGGGGGGAATTACAATGAGCAGTTCTTC.

The CDR3 DNA reads as TGCGCCAGCAGCTTCAGGGGGTTTAACACTGAAGCTTTCTTT. It codes for CASSFRGFNTEAFF. V gene TRBV5-1 combines with J gene TRBJ1-1; 7 bases line up with TRBD1. Trimming took 2 bases from V and 2 from J; bases not matched to a gene: 3. The CDR3 is made up of 14 amino acids. CDR1 and CDR2 from the germline V gene are SGHRS and YFSETQ.

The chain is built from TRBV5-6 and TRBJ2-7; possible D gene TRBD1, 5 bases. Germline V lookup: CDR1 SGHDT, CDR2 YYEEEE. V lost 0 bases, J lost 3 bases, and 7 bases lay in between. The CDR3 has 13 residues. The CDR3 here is CASSLAQGYEQYF. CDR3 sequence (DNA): TGTGCCAGCAGCTTGGCTCAGGGCTACGAGCAGTACTTC.

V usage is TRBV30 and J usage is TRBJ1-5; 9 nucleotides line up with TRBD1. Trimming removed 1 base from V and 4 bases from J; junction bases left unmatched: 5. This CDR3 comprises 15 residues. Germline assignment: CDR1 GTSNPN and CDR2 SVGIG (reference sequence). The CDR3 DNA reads TGTGCCTGGAGTGGGGGACAGGGACCGAATCAGCCCCAGCATTTT. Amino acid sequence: CAWSGGQGPNQPQHF.

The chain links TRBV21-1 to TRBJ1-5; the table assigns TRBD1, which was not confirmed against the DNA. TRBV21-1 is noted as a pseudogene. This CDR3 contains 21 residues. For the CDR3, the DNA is TGTGCCAGCAGAGGGAATCCTGGGGGCGGGACAGGGCCTTATAGCAATCAGCCCCAGCATTTT. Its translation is CASRGNPGGGTGPYSNQPQHF.

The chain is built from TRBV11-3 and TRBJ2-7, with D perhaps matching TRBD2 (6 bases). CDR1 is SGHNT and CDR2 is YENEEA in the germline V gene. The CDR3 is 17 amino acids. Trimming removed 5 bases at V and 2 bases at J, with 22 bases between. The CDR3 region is CASSPRSGRGAPYEQYF. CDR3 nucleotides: TGTGCCAGCAGCCCCCGGTCGGGGCGGGGTGCTCCCTACGAGCAGTACTTC.

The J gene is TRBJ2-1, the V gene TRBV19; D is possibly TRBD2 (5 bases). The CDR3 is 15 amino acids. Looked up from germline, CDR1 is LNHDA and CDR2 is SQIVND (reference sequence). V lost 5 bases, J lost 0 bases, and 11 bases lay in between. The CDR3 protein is CASSPRRYSYNEQFF. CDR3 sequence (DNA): TGTGCCAGTAGTCCCCGGAGGTACTCCTACAATGAGCAGTTCTTC.

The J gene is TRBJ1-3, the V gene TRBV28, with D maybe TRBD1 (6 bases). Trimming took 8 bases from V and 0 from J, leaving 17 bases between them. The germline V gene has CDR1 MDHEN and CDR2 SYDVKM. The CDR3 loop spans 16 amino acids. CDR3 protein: CASSLGARYSGNTIYF. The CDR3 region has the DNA TGTGCCAGCTCGTTGGGGGCCCGATACTCTGGAAACACCATATATTTT. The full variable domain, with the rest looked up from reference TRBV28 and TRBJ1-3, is DVKVTQSSRYLVKRTGEKVFLECVQDMDHENMFWYRQDPGLGLRLIYFSYDVKMKEKGDIPEGYSVSREKKERFSLILESASTNQTSMYLCASSLGARYSGNTIYFGEGSWLTVV.

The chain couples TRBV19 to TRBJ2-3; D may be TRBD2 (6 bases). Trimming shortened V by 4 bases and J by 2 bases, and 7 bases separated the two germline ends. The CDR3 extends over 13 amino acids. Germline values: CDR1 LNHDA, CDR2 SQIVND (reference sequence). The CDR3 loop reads CASSSGDTDTQYF. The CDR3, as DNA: TGTGCCAGTAGTAGCGGGGACACAGATACGCAGTATTTT.

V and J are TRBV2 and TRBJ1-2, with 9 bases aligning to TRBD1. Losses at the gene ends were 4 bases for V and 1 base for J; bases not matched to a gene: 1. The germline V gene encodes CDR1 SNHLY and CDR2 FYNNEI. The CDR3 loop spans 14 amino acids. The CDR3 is CASSGTGDNYGYTF. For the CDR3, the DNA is TGTGCCAGCAGTGGGACAGGGGATAACTATGGCTACACCTTC.

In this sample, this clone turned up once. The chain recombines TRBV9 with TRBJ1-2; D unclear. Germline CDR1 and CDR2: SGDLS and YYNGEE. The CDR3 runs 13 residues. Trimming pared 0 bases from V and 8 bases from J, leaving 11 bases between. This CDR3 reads CASSVGGAWGYTF. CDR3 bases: TGTGCCAGCAGCGTAGGCGGCGCCTGGGGCTACACCTTC.

CDR3 nucleotides: TGTGCCAGCAGCGTACAGGGAGATTGGGTGGGCAATCAGCCCCAGCATTTT. Amino acid sequence: CASSVQGDWVGNQPQHF. J is TRBJ1-5 and V is TRBV5-6, with a tentative D call TRBD1 (6 bases). The germline V gene has CDR1 SGHDT and CDR2 YYEEEE. The CDR3 runs to 17 residues. Between the trimmed V and J ends, which lost 4 bases and 2 bases, there was a span of 19 bases.

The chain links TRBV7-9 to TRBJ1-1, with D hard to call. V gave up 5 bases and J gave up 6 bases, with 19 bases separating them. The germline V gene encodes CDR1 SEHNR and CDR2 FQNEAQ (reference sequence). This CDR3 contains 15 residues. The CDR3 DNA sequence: TGTGCCAGCAGCCCGGGATCCACGAGGTACGCTGAAGCTTTCTTT. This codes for CASSPGSTRYAEAFF. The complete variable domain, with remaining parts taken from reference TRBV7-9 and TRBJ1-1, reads DTGVSQNPRHKITKRGQNVTFRCDPISEHNRLYWYRQTLGQGPEFLTYFQNEAQLEKSRLLSDRFSAERPKGSFSTLEIQRTEQGDSAMYLCASSPGSTRYAEAFFGQGTRLTVV.

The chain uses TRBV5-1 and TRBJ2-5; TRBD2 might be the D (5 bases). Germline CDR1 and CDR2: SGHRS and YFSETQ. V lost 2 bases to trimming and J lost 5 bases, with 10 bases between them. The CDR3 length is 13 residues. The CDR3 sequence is CASSLRTGETQYF. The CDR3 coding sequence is TGCGCCAGCAGCTTACGGACGGGGGAGACCCAGTACTTC. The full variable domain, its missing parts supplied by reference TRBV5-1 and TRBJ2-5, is KAGVTQTPRYLIKTRGQQVTLSCSPISGHRSVSWYQQTPGQGLQFLFEYFSETQRNKGNFPGRFSGRQFSNSRSEMNVSTLELGDSALYLCASSLRTGETQYFGPGTRLLVL.

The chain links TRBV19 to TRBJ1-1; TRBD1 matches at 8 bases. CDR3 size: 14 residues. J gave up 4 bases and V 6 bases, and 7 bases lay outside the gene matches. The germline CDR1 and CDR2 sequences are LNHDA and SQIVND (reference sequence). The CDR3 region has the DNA TGTGCCAGTAGCCGTCAGGGGGCGATCACTGAAGCTTTCTTT. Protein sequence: CASSRQGAITEAFF. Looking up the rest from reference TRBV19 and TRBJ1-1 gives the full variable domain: DGGITQSPKYLFRKEGQNVTLSCEQNLNHDAMYWYRQDPGQGLRLIYYSQIVNDFQKGDIAEGYSVSREKKESFPLTVTSAQKNPTAFYLCASSRQGAITEAFFGQGTRLTVV.

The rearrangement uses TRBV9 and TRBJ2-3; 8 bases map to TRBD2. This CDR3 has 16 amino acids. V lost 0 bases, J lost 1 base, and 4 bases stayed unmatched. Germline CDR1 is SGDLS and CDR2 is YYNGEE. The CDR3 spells CASSVGAGGRTDTQYF. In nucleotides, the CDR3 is TGTGCCAGCAGCGTAGGGGCGGGGGGCCGCACAGATACGCAGTATTTT.